Below, 21 T cell receptor beta chains from the same sample are listed, as sequenced in a study of blood T cell repertoires in COVID-19. Data came from immunoSEQ multiplex PCR; TCRdb stores just in-frame clones and leaves some out. Seen here are 320,000 or so clones, 75% to 90% observed once, and the top ten hold 5%. Sequencing used PBMCs or T cells enriched from blood (not recorded which). These receptors were taken from a young man who had recovered from COVID-19.

The gene calls are TRBV19 and TRBJ1-2; 11 bases match TRBD1. The V and J ends lost 5 bases and 3 bases, in that order; junction bases with no gene match: 2. CDR3 length equals 14 residues. The V gene's germline CDR1 is LNHDA and CDR2 SQIVND (reference sequence). The CDR3 DNA sequence: TGTGCCAGTAGTGTGGACAGGGGGCACTATGGCTACACCTTC. Amino acid sequence: CASSVDRGHYGYTF.

The chain links TRBV27 to TRBJ1-5; 8 nucleotides agree with TRBD1. The V gene's germline CDR1 is MNHEY and CDR2 SMNVEV (reference sequence). The V and J ends lost 5 bases and 6 bases, in that order; junction bases with no gene match: 6. This CDR3 region has 14 residues. In DNA form, the CDR3 reads TGTGCCAGCAGTCCGACAGGGGTACTTCAGCCCCAGCATTTT. Encoded protein: CASSPTGVLQPQHF.

This clone turned up a few times. The same CDR3 can be traced to other DNA sequences in this sample. The genes are TRBV9 and TRBJ1-1; the D gene is possibly TRBD1 (6 bases). Trimming removed 2 bases at V and 1 base at J, with 9 bases between. CDR1 is SGDLS and CDR2 is YYNGEE in the germline V gene. The CDR3 is 14 amino acids. CDR3 DNA sequence: TGTGCCAGCAGCGTTGCGACAGGGAACACTGAAGCTTTCTTT. Translation: CASSVATGNTEAFF.

The chain joins TRBV2 to TRBJ1-6; 7 bases match TRBD1. Germline V lookup: CDR1 SNHLY, CDR2 FYNNEI. The CDR3 loop spans 15 amino acids. J was trimmed by 7 bases and V by 6 bases; bases with no gene match: 9. Written as DNA, the CDR3 is TGTGCCAGCAGAATCCACGGACAGGAGAATTCACCCCTCCACTTT. Translated: CASRIHGQENSPLHF.

The gene calls are TRBV6-2 or TRBV6-3 and TRBJ2-5; TRBD1 agrees at 8 bases. J was trimmed by 4 bases and V by 2 bases; bases with no gene match: 9. Per the germline V gene, CDR1 is MNHEY and CDR2 is SVGEGT. The CDR3 covers 16 residues. CDR3 protein: CASSYRDRITRETQYF. CDR3 sequence (DNA): TGTGCCAGCAGTTACCGGGACAGGATAACACGAGAGACCCAGTACTTC.

The CDR3 spells CASSPRGGQVTKNIQYF. The CDR3 DNA is TGTGCCAGCAGCCCCCGGGGAGGCCAAGTCACCAAAAACATTCAGTACTTC. The V gene is TRBV5-4, the J gene TRBJ2-4; D is possibly TRBD2 (6 bases). Germline V gene lookup returns CDR1 SGHNT and CDR2 YYREEE (reference sequence). The V gene lost 4 bases and the J gene lost 2 bases, with 19 bases spanning the gap. This CDR3 comprises 17 residues.

This chain joins TRBV19 and TRBJ1-5; D gene uncertain. This CDR3 spans 16 amino acids. CDR1 and CDR2 (germline): LNHDA, SQIVND (reference sequence). Trimming took off 3 bases at V and 5 bases at J, with 17 bases between the two ends. The chain's CDR3 is CASSIILGVRDQPQHF. The CDR3 nucleotides are TGTGCCAGTAGTATCATTCTGGGTGTGAGGGATCAGCCCCAGCATTTT. Full variable domain (outside the CDR3, taken from reference TRBV19 and TRBJ1-5): DGGITQSPKYLFRKEGQNVTLSCEQNLNHDAMYWYRQDPGQGLRLIYYSQIVNDFQKGDIAEGYSVSREKKESFPLTVTSAQKNPTAFYLCASSIILGVRDQPQHFGDGTRLSIL.

The gene calls are TRBV3-1 (or the pseudogene TRBV3-2) and TRBJ2-5, with TRBD2 matching over 12 bases. This CDR3 is 16 amino acids long. Germline assignment: CDR1 LGHDT and CDR2 YNNKEL (reference sequence). V gave up 1 base and J gave up 5 bases; unmatched junction bases: 5. The CDR3 DNA is TGTGCCAGCAGCCAAGTGCGGACTAGCGGGGAGGAGACCCAGTACTTC. Its protein is CASSQVRTSGEETQYF.

The rearrangement uses TRBV28 and TRBJ1-3; possible D gene TRBD1, 5 bases. The germline V gene encodes CDR1 MDHEN and CDR2 SYDVKM. This CDR3 spans 15 amino acids. Trimming stripped 4 bases from V and 4 bases from J, with 14 bases between. CDR3: CASSSSRDSGNTIYF. The CDR3 DNA follows: TGTGCCAGCAGTTCTTCCAGGGATTCCGGAAACACCATATATTTT.

The rearrangement links TRBV9 to TRBJ1-1; D is possibly TRBD1 (5 bases). Per germline, CDR1 SGDLS and CDR2 YYNGEE. The CDR3 totals 12 residues. V lost 7 bases and J 3 bases, leaving 10 bases between the germline ends. The DNA of the CDR3 is TGTGCCAGCTCTGCAGGGTACACTGAAGCTTTCTTT. Amino acids: CASSAGYTEAFF. Full variable domain (missing parts from reference TRBV9 and TRBJ1-1): DSGVTQTPKHLITATGQRVTLRCSPRSGDLSVYWYQQSLDQGLQFLIQYYNGEERAKGNILERFSAQQFPDLHSELNLSSLELGDSALYFCASSAGYTEAFFGQGTRLTVV.

This chain uses TRBV19 with TRBJ1-2; D may be TRBD1 (6 bases). There are 14 residues in the CDR3. Germline values: CDR1 LNHDA, CDR2 SQIVND (reference sequence). V dropped 3 bases and J dropped 3 bases, with 11 bases sitting between them. CDR3 residues: CASSMQGLHYGYTF. The CDR3 coding sequence is TGTGCCAGTAGTATGCAGGGGTTGCACTATGGCTACACCTTC.

The chain combines TRBV5-1 with TRBJ2-5; 9 nucleotides align to TRBD1. Trimming removed 3 bases from V and 5 bases from J; junction bases left unmatched: 8. The CDR3 runs 15 residues. Germline CDR1 is SGHRS and CDR2 is YFSETQ. In nucleotides, the CDR3 is TGCGCCAGCAGCTCTGGACAGGGGCCGGGGGAGACCCAGTACTTC. This sequence encodes CASSSGQGPGETQYF.

The gene calls are TRBV3-1 (or the pseudogene TRBV3-2) and TRBJ2-1; TRBD1 matches 7 bases. V was pared by 4 bases and J by 7 bases, with 10 bases of the junction left unmatched. The length of the CDR3 is 15 residues. Germline CDR1 LGHDT, CDR2 YNNKEL (reference sequence). For the CDR3, the DNA is TGTGCCAGCAGCCGCCAAAACAGGGGAGAGAATGAGCAGTTCTTC. This encodes CASSRQNRGENEQFF.

The chain links TRBV25-1 to TRBJ1-1, with TRBD1 matching over 8 bases. This CDR3 region has 14 residues. The J segment lost 0 bases and the V segment lost 6 bases, leaving 3 bases of the junction unmatched. The germline gives CDR1 MGHDK, CDR2 SYGVNS. The CDR3 DNA follows: TGTGCCAGCAGCCCGACAGGGGTGAACACTGAAGCTTTCTTT. Encoded protein: CASSPTGVNTEAFF.

CDR3 region: CATSRDLGTGGEKLFF. The CDR3 DNA reads TGTGCCACCAGCAGAGACCTGGGGACAGGGGGCGAAAAACTGTTTTTT. V usage is TRBV15 and J usage is TRBJ1-4, with 12 bases lining up with TRBD1. The CDR3 has 16 amino acids. V gave up 0 bases and J gave up 8 bases; unmatched junction bases: 4. Germline V CDR1 and CDR2: LNHNV, YYDKDF (reference sequence).

V usage is TRBV10-2 and J usage is TRBJ2-5; 9 bases fit TRBD2. The CDR3 spans 15 residues. Germline CDR1 reads WSHSY; CDR2 reads SAAADI. The V gene end was trimmed by 2 bases and the J gene end by 5 bases; junction bases not matched to a gene: 6. The CDR3, as DNA: TGCGCCAGCAGTGAGATAGCGGGGGCCCAGGAGACCCAGTACTTC. Encoded protein: CASSEIAGAQETQYF.

This clone was observed once. This chain links TRBV5-4 with TRBJ2-7; TRBD1 aligns across 8 bases. Germline assignment: CDR1 SGHNT and CDR2 YYREEE (reference sequence). J gave up 4 bases and V 4 bases, and 7 bases lay outside the gene matches. The CDR3 covers 14 residues. The CDR3 DNA reads as TGTGCCAGCAGCCTGGACAGGGCGCGTTACGAGCAGTACTTC. Protein sequence: CASSLDRARYEQYF.

This clone was picked up one time. The chain combines TRBV4-2 with TRBJ2-3; the D gene is possibly TRBD2 (7 bases). This CDR3 has 15 amino acids. CDR1 is LGHNA, CDR2 YNFKEQ, per germline. Trimming cost V 8 bases and J 0 bases, with 15 bases left between them. The CDR3 spells CASGGALGSTDTQYF. CDR3 nucleotides: TGTGCCAGCGGGGGGGCCTTGGGGAGCACAGATACGCAGTATTTT.

The sample holds a few counts of this clone. The rearrangement uses TRBV9 and TRBJ2-2; TRBD1 matches at 9 bases. The V gene end was trimmed by 3 bases and the J gene end by 7 bases; junction bases not matched to a gene: 4. The CDR3 is made up of 14 amino acids. Germline V gene data show CDR1 as SGDLS and CDR2 as YYNGEE. The DNA of the CDR3 is TGTGCCAGCAGCGAGACAGGGGGTGGCGGGGAGCTGTTTTTT. Translating gives CASSETGGGGELFF. Full variable domain (rest looked up from reference TRBV9 and TRBJ2-2): DSGVTQTPKHLITATGQRVTLRCSPRSGDLSVYWYQQSLDQGLQFLIQYYNGEERAKGNILERFSAQQFPDLHSELNLSSLELGDSALYFCASSETGGGGELFFGEGSRLTVL.

The J gene is TRBJ2-5, the V gene TRBV5-4; 7 positions agree with TRBD1. Germline V gene sequence: CDR1 SGHNT, CDR2 YYREEE (reference sequence). J lost 0 bases, V lost 3 bases, and 5 bases had no gene match. The CDR3 contains 15 residues. The DNA of the CDR3 is TGTGCCAGCAGCTCGAGGGGGCCAAACCAAGAGACCCAGTACTTC. Encoded protein: CASSSRGPNQETQYF.

V usage is TRBV28 and J usage is TRBJ1-4, with 9 bases matching TRBD1. This CDR3 is 14 amino acids long. Trimming at V came to 6 bases and at J to 7 bases, leaving 6 bases not matched to a gene. Germline values: CDR1 MDHEN, CDR2 SYDVKM. The CDR3: CASRTGQGGEKLFF. The CDR3 DNA sequence: TGTGCCAGCAGAACGGGACAGGGTGGTGAAAAACTGTTTTTT.